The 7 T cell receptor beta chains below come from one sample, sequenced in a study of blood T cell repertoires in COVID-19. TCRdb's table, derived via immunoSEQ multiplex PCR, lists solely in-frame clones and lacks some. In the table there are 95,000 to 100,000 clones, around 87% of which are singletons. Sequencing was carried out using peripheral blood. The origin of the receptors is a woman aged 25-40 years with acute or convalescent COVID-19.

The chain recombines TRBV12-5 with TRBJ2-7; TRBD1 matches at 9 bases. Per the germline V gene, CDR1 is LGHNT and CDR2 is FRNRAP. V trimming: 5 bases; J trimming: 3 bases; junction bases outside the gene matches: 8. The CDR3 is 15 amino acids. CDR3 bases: TGTGCTAGTGGTCCCGCGACAGGGGGTGTCTACGAGCAGTACTTC. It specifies CASGPATGGVYEQYF.

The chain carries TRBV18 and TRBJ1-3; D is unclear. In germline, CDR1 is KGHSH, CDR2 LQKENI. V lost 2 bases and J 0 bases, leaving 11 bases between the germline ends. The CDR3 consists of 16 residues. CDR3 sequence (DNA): TGTGCCAGCTCACCAGGGAGCCTACACTCTGGAAACACCATATATTTT. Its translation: CASSPGSLHSGNTIYF.

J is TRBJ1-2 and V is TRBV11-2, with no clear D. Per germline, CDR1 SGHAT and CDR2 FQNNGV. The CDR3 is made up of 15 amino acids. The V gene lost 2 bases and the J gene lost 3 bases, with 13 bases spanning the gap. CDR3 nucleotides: TGTGCCAGCAGCTTACGCCTGGGCAGCTACTATGGCTACACCTTC. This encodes CASSLRLGSYYGYTF.

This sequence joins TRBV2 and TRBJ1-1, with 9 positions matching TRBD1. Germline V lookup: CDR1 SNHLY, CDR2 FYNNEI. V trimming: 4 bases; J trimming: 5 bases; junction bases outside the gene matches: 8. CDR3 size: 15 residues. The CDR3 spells CASSGRPDRGTEAFF. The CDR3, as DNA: TGTGCCAGCAGTGGCCGCCCGGACAGGGGAACTGAAGCTTTCTTT.

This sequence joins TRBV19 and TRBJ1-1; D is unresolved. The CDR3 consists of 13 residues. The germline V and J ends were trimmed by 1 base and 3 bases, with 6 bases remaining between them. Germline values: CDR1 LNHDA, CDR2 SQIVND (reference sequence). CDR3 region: CASSIGADTEAFF. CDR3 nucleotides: TGTGCCAGTAGTATAGGCGCGGACACTGAAGCTTTCTTT.

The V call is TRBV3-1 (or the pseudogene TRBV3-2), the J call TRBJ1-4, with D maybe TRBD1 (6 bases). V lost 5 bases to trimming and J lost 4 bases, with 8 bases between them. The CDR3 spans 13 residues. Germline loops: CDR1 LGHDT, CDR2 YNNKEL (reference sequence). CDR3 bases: TGTGCCAGCAGCTCAGGGGTTAATGAAAAACTGTTTTTT. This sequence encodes CASSSGVNEKLFF.

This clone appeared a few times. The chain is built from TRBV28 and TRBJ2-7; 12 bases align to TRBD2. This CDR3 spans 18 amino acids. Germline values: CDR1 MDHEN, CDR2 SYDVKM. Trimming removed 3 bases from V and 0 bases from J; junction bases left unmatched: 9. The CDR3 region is CASSLRRRTSGTSYEQYF. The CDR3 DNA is TGTGCCAGCAGTTTGAGGAGAAGGACTAGCGGGACCTCCTACGAGCAGTACTTC. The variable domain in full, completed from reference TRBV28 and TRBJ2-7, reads DVKVTQSSRYLVKRTGEKVFLECVQDMDHENMFWYRQDPGLGLRLIYFSYDVKMKEKGDIPEGYSVSREKKERFSLILESASTNQTSMYLCASSLRRRTSGTSYEQYFGPGTRLTVT.